This entry features one T cell receptor beta chain sequence. The antigen remains unidentified. This entry is derived from a study of Ad26.COV2.S vaccination and SARS-CoV-2 variants. General study findings and limits: In vaccinated individuals, spike-specific CD8+ and CD4+ T cell responses reportedly displayed substantial breadth.

This CDR3 is 11 amino acids long. Germline V gene sequence: CDR1 LNHDA, CDR2 SQIVND (reference sequence). Trimming removed 3 bases from V and 2 bases from J, with 1 base in between. Assay: immunoSEQ multiplex PCR; the TCRdb copy retains only in-frame clones and omits some. Of some 350,000 clones detected, about 90% appear once; the ten largest clones hold under 4%. This clonotype was obtained from a human donor who had recovered from COVID-19. The chain couples TRBV19 to TRBJ1-1; D unclear. Sequencing used peripheral blood, obtained after recovery from COVID-19. CDR3 protein: CASSINTEAFF. CDR3 DNA sequence: TGTGCCAGTAGTATCAACACTGAAGCTTTCTTT. Based on the CDR3 plus reference TRBV19 and TRBJ1-1, the full variable domain is DGGITQSPKYLFRKEGQNVTLSCEQNLNHDAMYWYRQDPGQGLRLIYYSQIVNDFQKGDIAEGYSVSREKKESFPLTVTSAQKNPTAFYLCASSINTEAFFGQGTRLTVV.